The 21 T cell receptor beta chains presented below share a single source sample, sequenced in a study of T cell changes during pregnancy in multiple sclerosis. Profiled with immunoSEQ multiplex PCR; TCRdb holds only in-frame clones, not every one. The table shows tens of thousands of clones, with 75% to 90% occurring only once. Source: peripheral blood, taken after pregnancy. The receptors here all came from a female donor in good health, enrolled as a control in a pregnancy study.

The chain employs TRBV29-1 and TRBJ1-2; maybe TRBD1 (6 bases). Trimming took off 4 bases at V and 8 bases at J, with 14 bases between the two ends. The CDR3 length is 12 residues. Germline assignment: CDR1 SQVTM and CDR2 ANQGSEA. CDR3 coding DNA: TGCAGCGTTGCTGGGGGCGACTGGGGCTACACCTTC. Translation: CSVAGGDWGYTF.

This clone was seen once. The chain joins TRBV4-1 to TRBJ2-3; perhaps TRBD1 as D (6 bases). Trimming removed 0 bases at V and 6 bases at J, with 16 bases between. The CDR3 length is 16 residues. Germline V lookup: CDR1 MGHRA, CDR2 YSYEKL. For the CDR3, the DNA is TGCGCCAGCAGCCAAGAGCAGGGGAACGCGTTCGATACGCAGTATTTT. It codes for CASSQEQGNAFDTQYF.

The CDR3 coding sequence is TGCGCCAGCAGCCCACAGATGGGCGACCCCTATGGCTACACCTTC. Translating gives CASSPQMGDPYGYTF. The rearrangement uses TRBV4-3 and TRBJ1-2; D uncertain. The CDR3 is 15 amino acids. Germline-derived CDR1 and CDR2 are LGHNA and YSLEER. Trimming cost V 4 bases and J 4 bases, with 16 bases left between them.

The chain employs TRBV5-1 and TRBJ1-1, with D tentatively TRBD1 (5 bases). With 0 bases removed from V and 3 bases from J, the gap between germline ends came to 15 bases. The CDR3 extends over 16 amino acids. Germline assignment: CDR1 SGHRS and CDR2 YFSETQ. CDR3: CASSLAGGGGYTEAFF. CDR3 in DNA: TGCGCCAGCAGCTTGGCGGGGGGGGGTGGATACACTGAAGCTTTCTTT. The variable domain in full, completed from reference TRBV5-1 and TRBJ1-1, reads KAGVTQTPRYLIKTRGQQVTLSCSPISGHRSVSWYQQTPGQGLQFLFEYFSETQRNKGNFPGRFSGRQFSNSRSEMNVSTLELGDSALYLCASSLAGGGGYTEAFFGQGTRLTVV.

This sequence joins TRBV10-3 and TRBJ2-2; 12 bases are a match to TRBD2. The V gene's germline CDR1 is ENHRY and CDR2 SYGVKD. Trimming removed 5 bases from V and 0 bases from J; junction bases left unmatched: 4. The CDR3 is 17 amino acids. Written as DNA, the CDR3 is TGTGCCATCAGTAAACTAGCGGGAGGTACGAACACCGGGGAGCTGTTTTTT. Translation: CAISKLAGGTNTGELFF.

This chain connects TRBV6-5 to TRBJ1-5, with 10 bases matching TRBD1. The CDR3 length is 15 residues. Germline assignment: CDR1 MNHEY and CDR2 SVGAGI. After removal of 6 bases from V and 5 bases from J, the junction contained 7 bases not matched to a gene. The DNA of the CDR3 is TGTGCCAGCAGCTTAGACAGGGGGCGGGATCAGCCCCAGCATTTT. As protein: CASSLDRGRDQPQHF.

The CDR3 protein is CASSYTGLGQFF. The CDR3 nucleotides read TGTGCCAGCAGTTATACAGGGCTGGGGCAGTTCTTC. V gene TRBV6-1 combines with J gene TRBJ2-1, with a possible D match to TRBD1 (6 bases). Germline lookup yields CDR1 MNHNS and CDR2 SASEGT. Trimming pared 5 bases from V and 12 bases from J, leaving 14 bases between. This CDR3 spans 12 amino acids.

This chain joins TRBV9 and TRBJ2-1, with TRBD2 identical over 14 bases. V lost 3 bases to trimming and J lost 2 bases; unmatched junction nucleotides: 10. The CDR3 is 19 residues long. The germline V gene encodes CDR1 SGDLS and CDR2 YYNGEE. CDR3 sequence: CASSGLTSGGAFPYNEQFF. In DNA form, the CDR3 reads TGTGCCAGCAGCGGCCTGACTAGCGGGGGGGCGTTCCCCTACAATGAGCAGTTCTTC.

The J gene is TRBJ1-5, the V gene TRBV19; 7 positions match TRBD1. The germline CDR1 and CDR2 sequences are LNHDA and SQIVND (reference sequence). CDR3 length: 15 residues. V lost 5 bases, J lost 1 base, and 5 bases stayed unmatched. Here the CDR3 reads CASSATGVSNQPQHF. Here the CDR3 DNA reads TGTGCCAGTAGTGCCACAGGGGTCAGCAATCAGCCCCAGCATTTT. Looking up the rest from reference TRBV19 and TRBJ1-5 gives the full variable domain: DGGITQSPKYLFRKEGQNVTLSCEQNLNHDAMYWYRQDPGQGLRLIYYSQIVNDFQKGDIAEGYSVSREKKESFPLTVTSAQKNPTAFYLCASSATGVSNQPQHFGDGTRLSIL.

V and J are TRBV2 and TRBJ2-7; 10 bases map to TRBD2. After removal of 11 bases from V and 4 bases from J, the junction contained 8 bases not matched to a gene. Germline V gene lookup returns CDR1 SNHLY and CDR2 FYNNEI. The CDR3 has 13 amino acids. The CDR3 region has the DNA TGTGCCGCCGCCGGGACTAGCGTTTACGAGCAGTACTTC. Translation: CAAAGTSVYEQYF.

CDR3 sequence (DNA): TGTGCCAGCAGCTTACGTGAACTCTCCTACGAGCAGTACTTC. Translated, it gives CASSLRELSYEQYF. The rearrangement joins TRBV7-9 to TRBJ2-7; D is unclear. The germline CDR1 and CDR2 sequences are SEHNR and FQNEAQ (reference sequence). V lost 2 bases, J lost 0 bases, and 8 bases lay in between. The CDR3 has 14 amino acids.

The rearrangement uses TRBV6-5 and TRBJ2-7; 7 bases are shared with TRBD2. CDR3 size: 15 residues. Germline V lookup: CDR1 MNHEY, CDR2 SVGAGI. The V gene end was trimmed by 5 bases and the J gene end by 3 bases; junction bases not matched to a gene: 10. Here the CDR3 DNA reads TGTGCCAGCAGTCCCCAGGGACTATTAATCTACGAGCAGTACTTC. Translating gives CASSPQGLLIYEQYF.

The rearrangement uses TRBV5-1 and TRBJ2-3; the match to TRBD2 covers 7 bases. Germline CDR1 SGHRS, CDR2 YFSETQ. The CDR3 runs to 15 residues. V lost 2 bases to trimming and J lost 2 bases; unmatched junction nucleotides: 5. CDR3 in DNA: TGCGCCAGCAGCTTCCCTAGCGGAGCCACAGATACGCAGTATTTT. Residues: CASSFPSGATDTQYF.

This clone was seen only once. V usage is TRBV7-8 and J usage is TRBJ1-1; 9 positions agree with TRBD1. The germline V gene has CDR1 SGHVS and CDR2 FQNEAQ. V shed 2 bases and J 3 bases; nucleotides not matched to a gene: 19. This CDR3 is built from 20 residues. For the CDR3, the DNA is TGTGCCAGCAGCTTATCCGGGACAGGGTCTTTTGTGGTTTCGGACACTGAAGCTTTCTTT. Protein: CASSLSGTGSFVVSDTEAFF.

Concerning this clone itself: Germline is not matched at one junction end, which may reflect a read error. J is TRBJ2-7 and V is TRBV19, with unresolved D. The germline gives CDR1 LNHDA, CDR2 SQIVND (reference sequence). CDR3 size: 13 residues. The CDR3 DNA reads as TGTGCCACTAGTGATGGAGTAACCTACGAGCAGTACTTC. It yields the protein CATSDGVTYEQYF.

The gene calls are TRBV29-1 and TRBJ1-1; D is possibly TRBD1 (6 bases). The V gene lost 6 bases and the J gene lost 2 bases, with 13 bases spanning the gap. Germline CDR1 is SQVTM and CDR2 is ANQGSEA. There are 13 residues in the CDR3. CDR3 in amino acids: CSVLKQGNTEAFF. In DNA form, the CDR3 reads TGCAGCGTACTTAAACAGGGAAACACTGAAGCTTTCTTT.

Regarding this clone: At the DNA level, this CDR3 is encoded by other sequences in the same sample as well. The chain combines TRBV6-5 with TRBJ1-3, with 9 bases matching TRBD1. The CDR3 covers 14 residues. V lost 2 bases, J lost 4 bases, and 0 bases stayed unmatched. CDR1 is MNHEY, CDR2 SVGAGI, per germline. In DNA form, the CDR3 reads TGTGCCAGCAGTTACGGGACAGGGGGAAACACCATATATTTT. Encoded protein: CASSYGTGGNTIYF.

This clone was recorded a few times. The J gene is TRBJ1-5, the V gene TRBV5-8; 7 bases line up with TRBD1. With 3 bases clipped from V and 3 bases from J, the junction kept 9 bases outside the gene matches. This CDR3 has 16 residues. The germline V gene has CDR1 SGHTS and CDR2 YDEGEE. The CDR3 reads CASSSWTGPSNQPQHF. In DNA, the CDR3 is TGTGCCAGCAGCTCCTGGACAGGCCCCTCCAATCAGCCCCAGCATTTT.

The chain is built from TRBV5-4 and TRBJ1-6, with D unresolved. Deletions cut 3 bases from V and 9 bases from J, with 16 bases between. The V gene's germline CDR1 is SGHNT and CDR2 YYREEE (reference sequence). The CDR3 is made up of 15 amino acids. The CDR3 loop reads CASSSKNSFSSPLHF. The DNA for the CDR3 is TGTGCCAGCAGCTCTAAAAACAGTTTTAGTTCACCCCTCCACTTT.

The chain has TRBV11-3 and TRBJ2-7; 7 bases are shared with TRBD2. Looked up from germline, CDR1 is SGHNT and CDR2 is YENEEA. The junction had 6 bases not matched to a gene; V was cut back by 4 bases and J by 3 bases. There are 14 residues in the CDR3. CDR3 coding DNA: TGTGCCAGCAGCTCCGAGGCGGGGGTCTACGAGCAGTACTTC. This encodes CASSSEAGVYEQYF.

This chain links TRBV7-2 with TRBJ1-1; no definite D call. CDR3 length equals 14 residues. CDR1 and CDR2 from the germline V gene are SGHTA and FQGNSA. V was clipped by 6 bases and J by 6 bases, with 17 bases between them. The CDR3, as DNA: TGTGCCAGCAGAATACACGGCGGGGAAGCTGAAGCTTTCTTT. It codes for CASRIHGGEAEAFF.